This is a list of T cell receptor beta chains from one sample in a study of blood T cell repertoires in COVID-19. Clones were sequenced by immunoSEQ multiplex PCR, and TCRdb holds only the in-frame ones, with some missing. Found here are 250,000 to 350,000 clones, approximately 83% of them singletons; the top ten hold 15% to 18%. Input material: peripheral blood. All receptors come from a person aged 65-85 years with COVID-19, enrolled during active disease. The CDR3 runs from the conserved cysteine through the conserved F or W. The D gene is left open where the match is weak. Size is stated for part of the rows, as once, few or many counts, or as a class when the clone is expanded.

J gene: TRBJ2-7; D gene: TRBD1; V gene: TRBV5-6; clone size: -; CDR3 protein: CASRRDRTYEQYF; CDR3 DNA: TGTGCCAGCAGACGGGACAGGACCTACGAGCAGTACTTC
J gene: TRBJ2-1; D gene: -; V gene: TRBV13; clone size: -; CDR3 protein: CASSRRDTSGNEQFF; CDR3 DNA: TGTGCCAGCAGCCGCCGGGACACCTCGGGTAATGAGCAGTTCTTC
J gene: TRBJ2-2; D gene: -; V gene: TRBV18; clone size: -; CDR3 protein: CASSPGFGTGGAPGELFF; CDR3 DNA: TGTGCCAGCTCACCAGGGTTCGGAACAGGAGGGGCGCCCGGGGAGCTGTTTTTT
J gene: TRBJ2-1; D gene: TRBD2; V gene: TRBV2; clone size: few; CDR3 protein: CATGRASGGADEQFF; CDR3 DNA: TGTGCCACGGGGAGGGCTAGCGGGGGGGCCGATGAGCAGTTCTTC
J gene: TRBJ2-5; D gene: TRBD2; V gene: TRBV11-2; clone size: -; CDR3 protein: CASSRRGLAGEETQYF; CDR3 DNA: TGTGCCAGCAGCCGGAGGGGACTAGCGGGGGAAGAGACCCAGTACTTC
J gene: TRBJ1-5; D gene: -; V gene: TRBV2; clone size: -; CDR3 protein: CASSSRGGNQPQHF; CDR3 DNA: TGTGCCAGCAGTTCGCGGGGCGGCAATCAGCCCCAGCATTTT
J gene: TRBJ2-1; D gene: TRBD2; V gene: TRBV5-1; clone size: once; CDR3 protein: CASEASGGTYNEQFF; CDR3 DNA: TGCGCCAGCGAGGCTAGCGGGGGGACCTACAATGAGCAGTTCTTC
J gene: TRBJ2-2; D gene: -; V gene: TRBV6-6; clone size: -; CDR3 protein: CASSSSAGELFF; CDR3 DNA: TGTGCCAGCAGCTCAAGCGCCGGGGAGCTGTTTTTT
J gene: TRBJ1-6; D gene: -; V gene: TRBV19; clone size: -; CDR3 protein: CASSMSGGGNSPLHF; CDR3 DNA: TGTGCCAGTAGTATGTCGGGGGGTGGTAATTCACCCCTCCACTTT
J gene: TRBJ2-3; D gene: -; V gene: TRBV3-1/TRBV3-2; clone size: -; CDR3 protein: CASSQEGVWGSGPTTDTQYF; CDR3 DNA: TGTGCCAGTAGCCAAGAGGGGGTTTGGGGAAGCGGGCCTACCACAGATACGCAGTATTTT
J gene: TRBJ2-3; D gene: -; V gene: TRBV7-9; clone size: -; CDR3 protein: CASSLLGDPSADTQYF; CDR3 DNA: TGTGCCAGCAGCTTATTGGGTGATCCTAGCGCAGATACGCAGTATTTT
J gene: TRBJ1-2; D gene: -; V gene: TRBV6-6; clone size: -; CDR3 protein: CASTPKPGYYGYTF; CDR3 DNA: TGTGCCAGCACCCCAAAACCAGGGTACTATGGCTACACCTTC
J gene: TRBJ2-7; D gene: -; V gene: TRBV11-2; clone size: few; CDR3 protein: CASSLAFSYEQYF; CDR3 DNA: TGTGCCAGCAGCTTAGCGTTCTCCTACGAGCAGTACTTC
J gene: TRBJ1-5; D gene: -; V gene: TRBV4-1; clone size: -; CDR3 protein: CASSKPGQVNQPQHF; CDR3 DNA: TGCGCCAGCAGCAAACCGGGACAAGTTAATCAGCCCCAGCATTTT
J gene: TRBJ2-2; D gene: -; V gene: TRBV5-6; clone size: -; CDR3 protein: CASSLKLRNTGELFF; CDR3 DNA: TGTGCCAGCAGCTTGAAGCTAAGGAACACCGGGGAGCTGTTTTTT
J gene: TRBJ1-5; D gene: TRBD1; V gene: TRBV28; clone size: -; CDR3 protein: CASSIRTGGNQPQHF; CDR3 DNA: TGTGCCAGCAGTATACGGACAGGGGGCAATCAGCCCCAGCATTTT
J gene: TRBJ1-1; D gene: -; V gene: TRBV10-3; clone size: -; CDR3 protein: CAISRQGGERTEAFF; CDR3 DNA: TGTGCCATCAGTCGGCAGGGTGGGGAAAGGACTGAAGCTTTCTTT
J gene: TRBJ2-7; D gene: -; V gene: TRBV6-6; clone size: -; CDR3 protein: CASRDTTYEQYF; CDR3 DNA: TGTGCCAGCAGGGACACCACCTACGAGCAGTACTTC
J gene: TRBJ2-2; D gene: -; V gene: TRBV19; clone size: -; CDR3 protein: CASRTALNTGELFF; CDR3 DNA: TGTGCCAGTCGGACTGCATTGAACACCGGGGAGCTGTTTTTT
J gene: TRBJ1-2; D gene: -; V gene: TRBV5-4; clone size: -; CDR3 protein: CASSFKGVNYGYTF; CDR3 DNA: TGTGCCAGCAGCTTCAAGGGAGTGAACTATGGCTACACCTTC
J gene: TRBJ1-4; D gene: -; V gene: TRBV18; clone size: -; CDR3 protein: CASSPFVTEVEKLFF; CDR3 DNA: TGTGCCAGCTCACCGTTCGTTACTGAGGTTGAAAAACTGTTTTTT
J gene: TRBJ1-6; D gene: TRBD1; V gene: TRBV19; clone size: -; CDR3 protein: CASSPQGAGDNSPLHF; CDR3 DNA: TGTGCCAGTAGCCCCCAGGGGGCCGGTGATAATTCACCCCTCCACTTT
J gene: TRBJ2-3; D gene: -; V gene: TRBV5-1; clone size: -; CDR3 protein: CASLGPGTDTQYF; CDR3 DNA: TGCGCCAGCTTGGGGCCGGGCACAGATACGCAGTATTTT
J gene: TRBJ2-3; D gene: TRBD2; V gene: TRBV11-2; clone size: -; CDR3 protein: CASSLGSGGPNTQYF; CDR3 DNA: TGTGCCAGCAGCTTAGGGAGCGGGGGACCCAATACGCAGTATTTT
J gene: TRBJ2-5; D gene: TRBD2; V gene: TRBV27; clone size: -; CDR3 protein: CASRTSANKETQYF; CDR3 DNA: TGTGCCAGCAGAACTAGCGCGAACAAAGAGACCCAGTACTTC